This T cell receptor beta chain is from a study of blood T cell repertoires in COVID-19 (dated by TCRdb to 2018 to 2021). In terms of the full investigation: Samples covering the acute and convalescent phases of COVID-19 were provided by collaborators in the United States, Italy and Spain. The material from the prospective study consisted of cDNA or gDNA derived from T cells, B-cell-depleted T cells, or PBMCs. The dataset comprised deeply sampled blood TCRbeta repertoires from subjects exposed to, actively infected with, or recovered from COVID-19. The repertoires were made available in a free public database intended to serve as a resource for research on the immune response to SARS-CoV-2. The samples were drawn from two sources: the first 160 participants of the ongoing ImmuneRACE study, and fewer than 1,500 subjects contributed by 6 global collaborators. Sample metadata almost always included a de-identified subject ID, COVID-19 status, age in years and sex. Where available, HLA class I and class II types were taken from metadata supplied by the sample provider and were not determined by assay-based typing.

A remark on this clone: Its antigen target is currently unknown. No quality values exist for individual bases; no much larger clone is one base distant.

The collaborating institutions used their own protocols to collect whole blood in K2EDTA tubes. For TCRbeta analysis, collaborators shipped samples in one of three forms: frozen whole blood, isolated PBMCs, or DNA extracted from either of those sample types. CDR1 MNHEY and CDR2 SVGEGT were looked up in the germline V gene. Including the terminal cysteine and phenylalanine, the CDR3 comprises 17 residues. Only the CDR3 portion is preserved as DNA: 51 bases, with reading frame beginning at the first base. V loses 2 bases at its end and J loses 5 bases; junction bases beyond the gene matches: 7. What the work shows at the level of the full study, not this receptor alone: How much clinical and demographic metadata was included differed by source and by participant, and the metadata was provided uncurated.

TCRbeta CDR3 regions were amplified from genomic DNA by means of the immunoSEQ Assay, a bias-controlled multiplex PCR. Concerning the study's data processing: The number of nucleated cells in each sample was estimated by amplification of reference gene primers within the assay. To quantify the absolute abundance of each unique TCRbeta CDR3 rearrangement, sequence reads were collapsed and filtered. For each sample, productive Simpson clonality was calculated by taking the square root of Simpson's diversity index across productive rearrangements. In its TCRdb copy, this immuneACCESS table keeps in-frame sequences only and misses some clones. Where compared with another copy, unresolved V genes explain less than half of these, and the others have no known cause. The V and J calls and clone size come from that table; D and trimming were worked out from the DNA. The sample records approximately 140,000 clones, 86% of which are singletons. The ten biggest clones cover less than 3.5% of the sample.

The source of this sequence is a man between 65 and 85 years old with acute or convalescent COVID-19. Sequenced input: peripheral blood. The rearranged chain carries TRBV6-2 or TRBV6-3 and TRBJ2-3; TRBD2 matches 13 bases in the middle. The CDR3 sequence is CASSYHGTSGKLDTQYF. The nucleotide sequence is given as TGTGCCAGCAGTTACCACGGGACTAGCGGGAAGTTAGATACGCAGTATTTT.